This passage covers 10 T cell receptor beta chains from one sample sequenced in a study of long-term antiretroviral therapy in people with HIV. Researchers report immunoSEQ v3.0 was run at survey level. Data came from immunoSEQ multiplex PCR; TCRdb stores just in-frame clones and leaves some out. The sample carries approximately 35,000 clones, more than 75% recorded once. Sequences were derived from unsorted PBMCs, sampled 1.9 years after starting antiretroviral therapy. The source is a man aged 18-30 years with HIV.

The rearrangement links TRBV28 to TRBJ1-5; D uncertain. CDR3 length: 13 amino acids. Germline CDR1 and CDR2: MDHEN and SYDVKM. V lost 6 bases, J lost 0 bases, and 6 bases lay in between. The CDR3 DNA reads as TGTGCCAGCAGATCTTATAGCAATCAGCCCCAGCATTTT. Translating it yields CASRSYSNQPQHF. Complete variable domain (other parts from reference TRBV28 and TRBJ1-5): DVKVTQSSRYLVKRTGEKVFLECVQDMDHENMFWYRQDPGLGLRLIYFSYDVKMKEKGDIPEGYSVSREKKERFSLILESASTNQTSMYLCASRSYSNQPQHFGDGTRLSIL.

This chain links TRBV14 with TRBJ1-1; D remains unclear. V lost 1 base and J 6 bases, leaving 18 bases between the germline ends. Germline lookup yields CDR1 SGHDN and CDR2 FVKESK. There are 16 residues in the CDR3. Here the CDR3 reads CASSQVGFVVGSEAFF. In nucleotides, the CDR3 is TGTGCCAGCAGCCAAGTTGGTTTCGTAGTAGGGTCTGAAGCTTTCTTT.

CDR3 protein: CASSLVTGAYEQYF. The CDR3 coding sequence is TGCGCCAGCAGCTTGGTTACAGGGGCCTACGAGCAGTACTTC. The V call is TRBV5-1, the J call TRBJ2-7, with TRBD1 matching over 7 bases. This CDR3 has 14 amino acids. V trimming: 0 bases; J trimming: 2 bases; junction bases outside the gene matches: 2. Germline V lookup: CDR1 SGHRS, CDR2 YFSETQ.

The chain carries TRBV9 and TRBJ2-1; D is undetermined. The V end was cut by 3 bases, the J end by 3 bases, with 10 bases between. There are 14 residues in the CDR3. Germline values: CDR1 SGDLS, CDR2 YYNGEE. CDR3 loop: CASSAIGSYNEQFF. The CDR3 DNA is TGTGCCAGCAGCGCCATTGGCAGCTACAATGAGCAGTTCTTC. The full variable domain, completed using reference TRBV9 and TRBJ2-1, is DSGVTQTPKHLITATGQRVTLRCSPRSGDLSVYWYQQSLDQGLQFLIQYYNGEERAKGNILERFSAQQFPDLHSELNLSSLELGDSALYFCASSAIGSYNEQFFGPGTRLTVL.

The rearrangement joins TRBV4-2 to TRBJ2-5; 12 bases line up with TRBD1. The V segment lost 3 bases and the J segment 5 bases; nucleotides outside the gene matches: 4. This CDR3 has 15 residues. Germline values: CDR1 LGHNA, CDR2 YNFKEQ. DNA for the CDR3: TGTGCCAGCAGCCAGGGACAGGGGGCTCGGGAGACCCAGTACTTC. Protein: CASSQGQGARETQYF.

The chain recombines TRBV7-8 with TRBJ1-4; TRBD1 aligns across 11 bases. The length of the CDR3 is 15 residues. The germline V gene has CDR1 SGHVS and CDR2 FQNEAQ. V shed 5 bases, J shed 7 bases, and the junction held 6 bases outside the gene matches. The CDR3 DNA reads as TGTGCCAGCAGCCCCGCGGGGACAGGGGGTGAAAAACTGTTTTTT. This sequence encodes CASSPAGTGGEKLFF.

This chain links TRBV10-3 with TRBJ1-1, with unresolved D. The CDR3 covers 15 residues. Trimming took off 3 bases at V and 0 bases at J, with 11 bases between the two ends. Germline values: CDR1 ENHRY, CDR2 SYGVKD. The CDR3 nucleotides read TGTGCCATCAGTGATGTGGACTCCTTGAACACTGAAGCTTTCTTT. It encodes CAISDVDSLNTEAFF.

This clone was observed a handful of times. V usage is TRBV11-2 and J usage is TRBJ1-6, with TRBD1 identical over 8 bases. The CDR3 spans 14 residues. CDR1 and CDR2 from the germline V gene are SGHAT and FQNNGV. The V gene end was trimmed by 5 bases and the J gene end by 10 bases; junction bases not matched to a gene: 7. The CDR3 DNA follows: TGTGCCAGCAGCCTAGGACAGGGAGGATCACCCCTCCACTTT. Its translation: CASSLGQGGSPLHF.

The rearrangement links TRBV6-5 to TRBJ2-1, with 9 bases identical to TRBD1. Germline assignment: CDR1 MNHEY and CDR2 SVGAGI. After removal of 4 bases from V and 0 bases from J, the junction contained 1 base not matched to a gene. The CDR3 is 15 amino acids. DNA of the CDR3: TGTGCCAGCAGTTCACAGGGGGCCTCCTACAATGAGCAGTTCTTC. It is translated as CASSSQGASYNEQFF.

The genes are TRBV11-2 and TRBJ1-1; D is ambiguous. Deletions cut 4 bases from V and 7 bases from J, with 16 bases between. Germline assignment: CDR1 SGHAT and CDR2 FQNNGV. There are 14 residues in the CDR3. Here the CDR3 reads CASSSRVRDVEAFF. CDR3 sequence (DNA): TGTGCCAGCAGCTCCCGAGTAAGGGATGTTGAAGCTTTCTTT.